These 2 T cell receptor beta chains originate from one sample sequenced in a study of cytomegalovirus exposure and HLA in healthy donors. PCR used 60 Vbeta primers and 13 Jbeta primers. This table comes from immunoSEQ multiplex PCR, and its TCRdb copy is limited to in-frame clones, with some not included. The sample table sets out some 42,000 clones. Sample: PBMCs. The receptor set was obtained from a man aged 30 to 39 in good health and CMV-seronegative.

Comments on this clone: Other DNA variants within this sample encode the same CDR3. The chain couples TRBV5-1 to TRBJ2-5, with 11 bases matching TRBD2. Losses at the gene ends were 2 bases for V and 2 bases for J; bases not matched to a gene: 2. The CDR3 is 15 residues long. Germline CDR1 and CDR2: SGHRS and YFSETQ. CDR3 DNA sequence: TGCGCCAGCAGCTTATTAGCGGGAGGGCAAGAGACCCAGTACTTC. Protein sequence: CASSLLAGGQETQYF. The variable domain in full, completed from reference TRBV5-1 and TRBJ2-5, reads KAGVTQTPRYLIKTRGQQVTLSCSPISGHRSVSWYQQTPGQGLQFLFEYFSETQRNKGNFPGRFSGRQFSNSRSEMNVSTLELGDSALYLCASSLLAGGQETQYFGPGTRLLVL.

The rearrangement links TRBV7-9 to TRBJ2-5; 12 bases align to TRBD2. Germline assignment: CDR1 SEHNR and CDR2 FQNEAQ (reference sequence). The CDR3 loop spans 18 amino acids. J lost 0 bases, V lost 5 bases, and 10 bases had no gene match. CDR3 nucleotide sequence: TGTGCCAGCAGCACCCGGCTAGCGGGAGGGGGTAACCAAGAGACCCAGTACTTC. Translated: CASSTRLAGGGNQETQYF. Complete variable domain (other parts from reference TRBV7-9 and TRBJ2-5): DTGVSQNPRHKITKRGQNVTFRCDPISEHNRLYWYRQTLGQGPEFLTYFQNEAQLEKSRLLSDRFSAERPKGSFSTLEIQRTEQGDSAMYLCASSTRLAGGGNQETQYFGPGTRLLVL.